This is a list of T cell receptor beta chains from one sample in a study of T cells after yellow fever vaccination. From the 5' RACE reads, TCRdb called clonotypes with MiXCR, one entry per CDR3 protein. In the table there are around 250,000 distinct CDR3 sequences, around 5.2% of which are singletons. Sequencing was performed on CD4+ T cells sorted from PBMCs, taken on the day of the yellow fever booster vaccination. The source of these receptors is a man aged 18 to 29 who received the YFV17D yellow fever vaccine. Both conserved end residues are part of each CDR3. D genes are given only for firm matches. Clone size appears in some rows only: once, few, many, or a class for an expanded clone.

V,length,J,D,size,CDR3,DNA
TRBV5-6,15,TRBJ2-3,-,many,CASSLGPRGSDTQYF,TGTGCCAGCAGCTTAGGGCCTAGGGGGTCAGATACGCAGTATTTT
TRBV14,12,TRBJ1-1,-,few,CASSQLGSEAFF,TGTGCCAGCAGCCAACTCGGCTCTGAAGCTTTCTTT
TRBV24-1,16,TRBJ2-2,-,many,CATSDLGRGNGGELFF,TGTGCCACCAGTGATTTGGGCCGGGGCAATGGCGGGGAGCTGTTTTTT
TRBV7-2,14,TRBJ1-1,-,-,CASSYLQGGTEAFF,TGTGCCAGCAGCTATTTACAGGGTGGGACTGAAGCTTTCTTT
TRBV7-2,17,TRBJ2-6,TRBD1,few,CASDGTGGTSGANVLTF,TGTGCCAGCGATGGGACAGGGGGGACCTCTGGGGCCAACGTCCTGACTTTC
TRBV6-4,15,TRBJ2-1,TRBD1,few,CASSKDRGSYNEQFF,TGTGCCAGCAGTAAGGACAGGGGGAGTTACAATGAGCAGTTCTTC
TRBV29-1,13,TRBJ2-7,-,-,CSGSKGGAREQYF,TGCAGCGGTAGCAAGGGGGGGGCACGTGAGCAGTACTTC
TRBV20-1,11,TRBJ1-6,-,many,CSASEGTPLHF,TGCAGTGCTAGTGAGGGAACACCCCTCCACTTT
TRBV20-1,11,TRBJ2-1,-,-,CSAVRENEQFF,TGCAGTGCTGTCCGCGAAAATGAGCAGTTCTTC
TRBV12-3/TRBV12-4,14,TRBJ2-5,TRBD2,many,CASSPWGGQETQYF,TGTGCCAGCAGTCCGTGGGGGGGCCAAGAGACCCAGTACTTC
TRBV4-3,15,TRBJ2-5,-,many,CASSQGLTTLETQYF,TGCGCCAGCAGCCAAGGGCTAACGACGTTGGAGACCCAGTACTTC
TRBV5-1,15,TRBJ1-1,-,many,CASSPLVTGNTEAFF,TGCGCCAGCAGCCCCCTGGTAACGGGGAACACTGAAGCTTTCTTT
TRBV27,13,TRBJ2-5,-,many,CASSSGDSETQYF,TGTGCCAGCAGTTCAGGGGATTCAGAGACCCAGTACTTC
TRBV5-1,15,TRBJ1-2,-,few,CASSRWPGENYGYTF,TGCGCCAGCAGCCGGTGGCCAGGGGAAAACTATGGCTACACCTTC
TRBV19,17,TRBJ2-1,TRBD1,few,CASSTEGRGRIIDEQFF,TGTGCCAGTAGTACCGAGGGAAGGGGGCGGATCATCGATGAGCAGTTCTTC